Below, 22 T cell receptor beta chains from the same sample are listed, as sequenced in a study of blood T cells in healthy people across ages. A sample-barcoded 5' primer and a J-beta primer mix were used in a second PCR of roughly 7 to 11 cycles. TCRdb redid the calling of the 5' RACE reads with MiXCR, one entry per CDR3 protein. This table has about 1.5 million distinct CDR3 sequences, approximately 39% appearing once. Sequencing was carried out using blood. These receptors originate from a woman between 18 and 30 years old in good health.

This clonotype was counted only a few times. The gene calls are TRBV28 and TRBJ2-1; the D is unclear. The germline V gene encodes CDR1 MDHEN and CDR2 SYDVKM. The CDR3 has 13 amino acids. Trimming pared 1 base from V and 4 bases from J, leaving 5 bases between. The CDR3 loop reads CASSLSHYNEQFF. In DNA, the CDR3 is TGTGCCAGCAGTTTATCACATTACAATGAGCAGTTCTTC.

The V gene is TRBV7-6, the J gene TRBJ2-3, with 8 positions matching TRBD2. Germline V gene lookup returns CDR1 SGHVS and CDR2 FNYEAQ. V was clipped by 1 base and J by 0 bases; unmatched bases: 3. This CDR3 comprises 16 residues. CDR3 protein: CASSLVAGYSTDTQYF. CDR3 nucleotide sequence: TGTGCCAGCAGCTTAGTAGCGGGGTATAGCACAGATACGCAGTATTTT.

The chain links TRBV5-1 to TRBJ1-1; TRBD1 matches at 10 bases. V was pared by 2 bases and J by 9 bases, with 10 bases of the junction left unmatched. Per germline, CDR1 SGHRS and CDR2 YFSETQ. The CDR3 runs 15 residues. CDR3 coding DNA: TGCGCCAGCAGCTTAGGCCCGGGACAGGGGTTACAAGCTTTCTTT. Translated, it gives CASSLGPGQGLQAFF. The whole variable domain, remainder taken from reference TRBV5-1 and TRBJ1-1, is KAGVTQTPRYLIKTRGQQVTLSCSPISGHRSVSWYQQTPGQGLQFLFEYFSETQRNKGNFPGRFSGRQFSNSRSEMNVSTLELGDSALYLCASSLGPGQGLQAFFGQGTRLTVV.

A few counts support this clonotype. The rearrangement uses TRBV18 and TRBJ2-7, with a tentative D call TRBD1 (5 bases). This CDR3 comprises 14 residues. Trimming took 2 bases from V and 2 from J, leaving 10 bases between them. Germline V CDR1 and CDR2: KGHSH, LQKENI. The CDR3 DNA sequence: TGTGCCAGCTCACCAGGCGACAGCCCCTACGAGCAGTACTTC. Its protein product is CASSPGDSPYEQYF.

The V gene is TRBV18, the J gene TRBJ1-6; D perhaps matches TRBD1 (5 bases). The V gene lost 3 bases and the J gene lost 5 bases, with 11 bases spanning the gap. This CDR3 has 15 amino acids. Germline V gene lookup returns CDR1 KGHSH and CDR2 LQKENI. CDR3 nucleotide sequence: TGTGCCAGCTCACCTGCGGGGGAGAATAATTCACCCCTCCACTTT. Its translation: CASSPAGENNSPLHF.

The rearrangement links TRBV12-3 or TRBV12-4 to TRBJ2-2; 7 bases fit TRBD1. The CDR3 has 16 residues. V was pared by 6 bases and J by 3 bases, with 10 bases of the junction left unmatched. CDR3 loop: CASSTTQGSDTGELFF. The CDR3 DNA sequence: TGTGCCAGCAGCACTACACAGGGGTCGGACACCGGGGAGCTGTTTTTT.

The DNA of the CDR3 is TGTGCCAGCAGTTTAGTGGCAGGGCGCGGCTACACCTTC. This translates into CASSLVAGRGYTF. The chain uses TRBV12-3 or TRBV12-4 and TRBJ1-2, with a tentative D call TRBD1 (5 bases). This CDR3 contains 13 residues. V was cut by 1 base and J by 8 bases, with 11 bases left in between.

Turning to this clonotype: Given the absence of the conserved phenylalanine or tryptophan at the CDR3 end, a read error is likely. The chain carries TRBV29-1 and TRBJ2-2, with 7 positions matching TRBD1. Trimming took 6 bases from V and 6 from J; bases not matched to a gene: 10. In germline, CDR1 is SQVTM, CDR2 ANQGSEA. The CDR3 is 14 residues long. The DNA of the CDR3 is TGCAGCGTAGTTGGAACAGGGGTCGCCGGGGAGCTGTTTGTT. It specifies CSVVGTGVAGELFV.

There are a few counts of this clonotype. The rearrangement uses TRBV27 and TRBJ1-2; D remains unclear. The V and J ends lost 8 bases and 2 bases respectively, with 15 bases between them. The CDR3 totals 14 residues. Germline V gene data show CDR1 as MNHEY and CDR2 as SMNVEV (reference sequence). CDR3 sequence reads: CASAPTAPNYGYTF. The CDR3 DNA is TGTGCCAGCGCACCGACGGCCCCAAACTATGGCTACACCTTC.

This clonotype was observed a few times. This chain joins TRBV4-3 and TRBJ1-5, with TRBD1 matching 8 bases. After removal of 0 bases from V and 0 bases from J, the junction contained 4 bases not matched to a gene. The CDR3 consists of 17 residues. Germline V gives CDR1 LGHNA, CDR2 YSLEER. Here the CDR3 reads CASSQDWGQVSNQPQHF. In nucleotides, the CDR3 is TGCGCCAGCAGCCAAGATTGGGGACAGGTTAGCAATCAGCCCCAGCATTTT.

V usage is TRBV20-1 and J usage is TRBJ1-5, with 7 bases identical to TRBD1. V was clipped by 7 bases and J by 3 bases; unmatched bases: 9. CDR3 size: 14 residues. Looked up from germline, CDR1 is DFQATT and CDR2 is SNEGSKA (reference sequence). CDR3 DNA: TGCAGTGGGTTGGACAGGCTTAACAATCAGCCCCAGCATTTT. Translating it yields CSGLDRLNNQPQHF.

To note about this clonotype: A junction end diverges from the germline sequence, so it may reflect a read error. The chain's CDR3 is CTSSPRTSLDYEQYF. CDR3 DNA sequence: TGCACCAGCAGCCCCCGGACTAGCCTTGACTACGAGCAGTACTTC. V and J are TRBV4-3 and TRBJ2-7; 8 nucleotides line up with TRBD2. This CDR3 comprises 15 residues. CDR1 is LGHNA, CDR2 YSLEER, per germline.

The sample holds a few counts of this clonotype. This chain joins TRBV6-2 or TRBV6-3 and TRBJ1-5, with D possibly being TRBD1 (5 bases). CDR3 length: 13 amino acids. V gave up 2 bases and J gave up 7 bases, with 9 bases separating them. Germline V gene sequence: CDR1 MNHEY, CDR2 SVGEGT. The CDR3 DNA reads TGTGCCAGCAGTTACGGGGGGTGGCAGCCCCAGCATTTT. It translates to CASSYGGWQPQHF.

This clonotype was seen a single time. The rearrangement uses TRBV6-1 and TRBJ2-6, with 9 bases aligning to TRBD2. The CDR3 spans 18 residues. J gave up 0 bases and V 7 bases, and 10 bases lay outside the gene matches. Germline CDR1 reads MNHNS; CDR2 reads SASEGT. Here the CDR3 DNA reads TGTGCCAGCACGTACCTAGCGGGGTTCGTCTCTGGGGCCAACGTCCTGACTTTC. This encodes CASTYLAGFVSGANVLTF.

This chain joins TRBV6-2 or TRBV6-3 and TRBJ2-7; TRBD1 agrees at 8 bases. CDR3 length: 11 residues. Germline assignment: CDR1 MNHEY and CDR2 SVGEGT. V was pared by 5 bases and J by 6 bases, with 0 bases of the junction left unmatched. This chain's CDR3 is CASSDRGEQYF. The CDR3, as DNA: TGTGCCAGCAGTGACAGGGGCGAGCAGTACTTC.

There are a few counts of this clonotype. The genes are TRBV29-1 and TRBJ1-2, with TRBD1 as a possible D gene (5 bases). The length of the CDR3 is 13 residues. Germline V gene sequence: CDR1 SQVTM, CDR2 ANQGSEA. The V end lost 4 bases, the J end lost 8 bases, and 17 bases lay between the germline ends. CDR3 amino acids: CSVVPGIQGGYTF. The CDR3 DNA follows: TGCAGCGTTGTTCCGGGAATTCAGGGAGGCTACACCTTC. The full variable domain, its missing parts supplied by reference TRBV29-1 and TRBJ1-2, is SAVISQKPSRDICQRGTSLTIQCQVDSQVTMMFWYRQQPGQSLTLIATANQGSEATYESGFVIDKFPISRPNLTFSTLTVSNMSPEDSSIYLCSVVPGIQGGYTFGSGTRLTVV.

J is TRBJ2-1 and V is TRBV11-1; D is possibly TRBD1 (5 bases). With 5 bases removed from V and 8 bases from J, the gap between germline ends came to 16 bases. In germline, CDR1 is SGHAT, CDR2 FQDESV (reference sequence). CDR3 length: 14 amino acids. The CDR3 sequence is CASSLPTEADEQFF. CDR3 in DNA: TGTGCCAGCAGCCTCCCGACAGAGGCCGATGAGCAGTTCTTC. The full variable domain, completed using reference TRBV11-1 and TRBJ2-1, is EAEVAQSPRYKITEKSQAVAFWCDPISGHATLYWYRQILGQGPELLVQFQDESVVDDSQLPKDRFSAERLKGVDSTLKIQPAELGDSAMYLCASSLPTEADEQFFGPGTRLTVL.

The V and J genes are TRBV9 and TRBJ2-3; TRBD2 aligns across 14 bases. CDR1 and CDR2 from the germline V gene are SGDLS and YYNGEE. The length of the CDR3 is 16 residues. V was pared by 6 bases and J by 4 bases, with 7 bases of the junction left unmatched. The chain's CDR3 is CASTTGLAGEADTQYF. CDR3 DNA sequence: TGTGCCAGCACCACGGGACTAGCGGGAGAAGCAGATACGCAGTATTTT.

V usage is TRBV7-9 and J usage is TRBJ1-1; the D gene is possibly TRBD1 (6 bases). Germline CDR1 is SEHNR and CDR2 is FQNEAQ (reference sequence). Trimming removed 6 bases from V and 3 bases from J, with 11 bases in between. The CDR3 consists of 13 residues. CDR3 amino acids: CASSARTDTEAFF. In DNA form, the CDR3 reads TGTGCCAGCAGTGCACGGACAGACACTGAAGCTTTCTTT.

This chain joins TRBV6-1 and TRBJ1-2; possibly TRBD1 for D (5 bases). This CDR3 contains 16 residues. Germline V gene data show CDR1 as MNHNS and CDR2 as SASEGT. Trimming shortened V by 1 base and J by 7 bases, and 19 bases separated the two germline ends. This chain's CDR3 is CASSEVRGGIYGGYTF. CDR3 DNA: TGTGCCAGCAGTGAAGTGAGGGGAGGGATTTATGGTGGCTACACCTTC.

This chain links TRBV12-3 or TRBV12-4 with TRBJ2-3, with D uncertain. Trimming cost V 6 bases and J 3 bases, with 22 bases left between them. The CDR3 contains 17 residues. The CDR3 spells CASSQLRQPSGTDTQYF. For the CDR3, the DNA is TGTGCCAGCAGCCAGCTACGACAACCGAGTGGGACAGATACGCAGTATTTT.

Worth noting for this clonotype: A junction boundary mismatches the germline segment, possibly from a read error. V gene TRBV27 combines with J gene TRBJ2-7; 9 bases map to TRBD1. In germline, CDR1 is MNHEY, CDR2 SMNVEV (reference sequence). The CDR3 extends over 15 amino acids. CDR3 region: CASSLSGTGFYEQYF. The DNA of the CDR3 is TGCGCCAGCAGCTTGAGCGGGACAGGGTTCTACGAGCAGTACTTC.